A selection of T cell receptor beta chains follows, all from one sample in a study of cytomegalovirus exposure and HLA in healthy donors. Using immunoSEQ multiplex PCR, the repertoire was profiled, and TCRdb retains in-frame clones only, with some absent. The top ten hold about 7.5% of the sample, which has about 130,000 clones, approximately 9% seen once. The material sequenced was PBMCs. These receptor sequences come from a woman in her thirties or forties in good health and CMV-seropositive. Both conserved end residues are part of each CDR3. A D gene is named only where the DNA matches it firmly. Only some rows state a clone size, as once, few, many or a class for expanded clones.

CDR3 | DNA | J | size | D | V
CAISLGTYGYTF | TGTGCCATCAGTCTAGGGACATATGGCTACACCTTC | TRBJ1-2 | few | . | TRBV10-3
CASSLGLYTEAFF | TGTGCCAGCAGCTTAGGACTCTACACTGAAGCTTTCTTT | TRBJ1-1 | . | . | TRBV7-7
CSVGTVETQYF | TGCAGCGTTGGTACGGTGGAGACCCAGTACTTC | TRBJ2-5 | few | . | TRBV29-1
CASSFGPGRVNEQFF | TGCGCCAGCAGCTTTGGGCCCGGGCGGGTAAATGAGCAGTTCTTC | TRBJ2-1 | . | . | TRBV5-1
CASSSKRQGSNTEAFF | TGTGCCAGCAGCTCCAAACGACAGGGGTCGAACACTGAAGCTTTCTTT | TRBJ1-1 | few | TRBD1 | TRBV7-6
CASSLVGGPTIYEQYF | TGCGCCAGCAGCTTGGTAGGAGGTCCCACTATCTACGAGCAGTACTTC | TRBJ2-7 | . | . | TRBV5-1
CASSKALLGGPQPQHF | TGTGCCAGCAGCAAAGCGCTTTTAGGGGGCCCTCAGCCCCAGCATTTT | TRBJ1-5 | . | . | TRBV21-1
CASSLEQGNNSPLHF | TGCGCCAGCAGCTTGGAACAGGGGAATAATTCACCCCTCCACTTT | TRBJ1-6 | few | TRBD1 | TRBV5-1
CASRATGISGNTIYF | TGTGCCAGCAGAGCAACAGGAATATCTGGAAACACCATATATTTT | TRBJ1-3 | . | . | TRBV6-1
CASSLQTGSSYNEQFF | TGTGCCAGCAGCTTACAGACGGGGAGCTCCTACAATGAGCAGTTCTTC | TRBJ2-1 | few | . | TRBV7-8
CASSPLRQTGGRGNTIYF | TGTGCCAGCAGCCCATTGCGCCAGACAGGCGGGCGAGGAAACACCATATATTTT | TRBJ1-3 | . | . | TRBV9
CASSQVIVAQGWEKLFF | TGCGCCAGCAGCCAAGTTATCGTGGCGCAGGGGTGGGAAAAACTGTTTTTT | TRBJ1-4 | few | . | TRBV4-3
CASSYESNTEAFF | TGTGCCAGCAGTTACGAGTCCAACACTGAAGCTTTCTTT | TRBJ1-1 | many | . | TRBV6-6
CASSLPSGMNTEAFF | TGTGCCAGCAGTTTGCCCTCGGGTATGAACACTGAAGCTTTCTTT | TRBJ1-1 | . | . | TRBV28
CASTPGQGVSPLHF | TGTGCCAGCACTCCGGGACAGGGGGTGTCACCCCTCCACTTT | TRBJ1-6 | few | TRBD1 | TRBV27
CASSIGPNTEAFF | TGTGCCAGTAGTATAGGGCCGAACACTGAAGCTTTCTTT | TRBJ1-1 | . | . | TRBV19
CASSEYGSSYNSPLHF | TGCGCCAGCAGTGAGTACGGGAGCTCCTATAATTCACCCCTCCACTTT | TRBJ1-6 | . | . | TRBV10-2
CASSQASVGGAEQFF | TGTGCCAGCAGCCAAGCTTCTGTCGGGGGGGCTGAGCAGTTCTTC | TRBJ2-1 | . | TRBD2 | TRBV14
CASSYRGWASPLHF | TGTGCCAGCAGCTACAGGGGCTGGGCTTCACCCCTCCACTTT | TRBJ1-6 | . | TRBD1 | TRBV11-2
CASSLAGTGEAFF | TGTGCCAGCAGCTTAGCGGGGACAGGGGAAGCTTTCTTT | TRBJ1-1 | . | TRBD1 | TRBV7-6
CASSPMTSGTQYF | TGTGCCAGCAGCCCGATGACTAGCGGTACGCAGTATTTT | TRBJ2-3 | few | TRBD2 | TRBV11-3
CASSLAGFKETQYF | TGTGCCAGCAGCTTGGCGGGTTTTAAAGAGACCCAGTACTTC | TRBJ2-5 | few | . | TRBV7-2
CASTAHGGGSTGELFF | TGTGCCAGCACCGCCCACGGGGGGGGGAGCACCGGGGAGCTGTTTTTT | TRBJ2-2 | few | TRBD2 | TRBV6-6
CASSQDLGADGYTF | TGTGCCAGCAGCCAAGACCTGGGGGCCGACGGCTACACCTTC | TRBJ1-2 | . | . | TRBV4-2
CASRISGTDTQYF | TGTGCCAGCAGAATCAGCGGCACAGATACGCAGTATTTT | TRBJ2-3 | few | . | TRBV6-5
CASSPGLVDNEQFF | TGTGCCAGCAGCCCTGGACTAGTCGACAATGAGCAGTTCTTC | TRBJ2-1 | . | TRBD2 | TRBV7-3
CASSWDRSILTPYEQYF | TGTGCCAGCAGCTGGGACAGGTCTATACTTACCCCTTACGAGCAGTACTTC | TRBJ2-7 | few | TRBD1 | TRBV7-2
CASSLFFPAGRSPLHF | TGTGCCAGCAGCCTCTTCTTCCCGGCGGGGCGTTCACCCCTCCACTTT | TRBJ1-6 | few | . | TRBV2
CASSSWAGGNTEAFF | TGCGCCAGCAGCAGCTGGGCGGGTGGAAACACTGAAGCTTTCTTT | TRBJ1-1 | . | . | TRBV5-1
CASSLVLAGYQETQYF | TGTGCCAGCAGCTTGGTACTAGCGGGGTACCAAGAGACCCAGTACTTC | TRBJ2-5 | . | TRBD2 | TRBV5-6
CASRVTPGTEAFF | TGTGCCAGCAGGGTCACACCGGGCACTGAAGCTTTCTTT | TRBJ1-1 | . | . | TRBV6-5
CASSPLVNSPLHF | TGTGCCAGCAGCCCCCTAGTGAATTCACCCCTCCACTTT | TRBJ1-6 | few | . | TRBV7-9
CVSSLEGLYTGELFF | TGCGTCAGCAGCCTAGAGGGACTCTACACCGGGGAGCTGTTTTTT | TRBJ2-2 | few | . | TRBV5-1
CASSLTDTTYGYTF | TGTGCCAGCAGCTTGACGGACACCACCTATGGCTACACCTTC | TRBJ1-2 | . | . | TRBV7-9
CASTPGQGAYEQYF | TGTGCCAGCACCCCGGGCCAGGGGGCCTACGAGCAGTACTTC | TRBJ2-7 | . | TRBD1 | TRBV7-8
CASSGYSQETQYF | TGTGCCAGCAGTGGGTACAGCCAAGAGACCCAGTACTTC | TRBJ2-5 | few | . | TRBV2
CASSPVGPGELFF | TGTGCCAGCAGCCCTGTGGGGCCCGGGGAGCTGTTTTTT | TRBJ2-2 | . | . | TRBV7-2
CASTGTVYGYTF | TGTGCCAGCACCGGGACTGTTTATGGCTACACCTTC | TRBJ1-2 | few | . | TRBV25-1
CSVQGGTEAFF | TGCAGCGTGCAGGGGGGCACTGAAGCTTTCTTT | TRBJ1-1 | . | TRBD1 | TRBV29-1
CASSLAGPQNSPLHF | TGCGCCAGCAGCTTGGCAGGGCCGCAGAATTCACCCCTCCACTTT | TRBJ1-6 | . | . | TRBV5-1
CSVDQGGNTEAFF | TGCAGCGTTGATCAGGGAGGGAACACTGAAGCTTTCTTT | TRBJ1-1 | few | . | TRBV29-1
CAISDRDRTGELFF | TGTGCCATCAGTGACCGGGATCGCACCGGGGAGCTGTTTTTT | TRBJ2-2 | . | . | TRBV10-3
CASSNNLGRHEQYF | TGTGCCAGCAGCAACAACTTGGGGAGACACGAGCAGTACTTC | TRBJ2-7 | few | . | TRBV11-2
CASSVDSVQGASTEAFF | TGTGCCAGCAGCGTCGATAGCGTACAGGGGGCTAGCACTGAAGCTTTCTTT | TRBJ1-1 | . | TRBD1 | TRBV7-2
CASSFLDRGSDTQYF | TGTGCCAGCAGCTTTTTGGACAGGGGTTCAGATACGCAGTATTTT | TRBJ2-3 | few | TRBD1 | TRBV5-6
CASSVTGFAKLFF | TGTGCCAGCAGCGTGACAGGGTTTGCTAAACTGTTTTTT | TRBJ1-4 | few | TRBD1 | TRBV5-6
CAISGTMPGEQFF | TGTGCCATCAGTGGGACTATGCCGGGTGAGCAGTTCTTC | TRBJ2-1 | . | . | TRBV10-3
CASSRGLDVQETQYF | TGCGCCAGCAGTCGGGGACTGGACGTTCAAGAGACCCAGTACTTC | TRBJ2-5 | . | . | TRBV5-1
CASRPATGPYGYTF | TGTGCCAGCAGACCCGCGACAGGCCCTTATGGCTACACCTTC | TRBJ1-2 | few | . | TRBV6-5
CASSLDRGKRTQYF | TGTGCCAGCAGTCTGGACAGGGGGAAGAGAACCCAGTACTTC | TRBJ2-5 | . | TRBD1 | TRBV5-4
CASSLVGTGGYEQYF | TGTGCCAGCAGCTTGGTGGGGACAGGCGGCTACGAGCAGTACTTC | TRBJ2-7 | . | TRBD1 | TRBV5-4
CASSEDTSGNTIYF | TGCGCCAGCAGCGAAGACACCTCTGGAAACACCATATATTTT | TRBJ1-3 | . | . | TRBV5-1
CASSLSSGPSTDTQYF | TGTGCCAGCAGTTTATCAAGCGGGCCGAGCACAGATACGCAGTATTTT | TRBJ2-3 | few | . | TRBV27
CASSAPTSGGAETQYF | TGTGCCAGCAGTGCCCCAACTAGCGGGGGGGCTGAGACCCAGTACTTC | TRBJ2-5 | few | TRBD2 | TRBV2